A selection of T cell receptor beta chains follows, all from one sample in a study of control samples from healthy donors and cancer patients. Measured with immunoSEQ multiplex PCR; TCRdb has only the in-frame clones, and not every one. This table holds more than 25,000 clones, 91% found once. Sequencing was carried out using PBMCs. All receptors derive from a man aged 45-65 years with lung cancer. The CDR3 runs from the conserved cysteine through the conserved F or W. The D gene is left open where the match is weak. Clone size is given for some rows only: seen once, a few or many times, or a class if the clone is expanded.

j_gene	abundance	d_gene	v_gene	CDR3aa	CDR3nt
TRBJ1-1	-	-	TRBV12-3/TRBV12-4	CASSAPGQAFF	TGTGCCAGCAGTGCCCCCGGGCAGGCTTTCTTT
TRBJ2-7	-	TRBD1	TRBV3-1/TRBV3-2	CASSRRDRGDEQYF	TGTGCCAGCAGCCGAAGGGACAGGGGGGACGAGCAGTACTTC
TRBJ1-3	-	-	TRBV12-3/TRBV12-4	CAAAGIGNTIYF	TGTGCCGCGGCCGGGATCGGAAACACCATATATTTT
TRBJ1-5	-	-	TRBV7-2	CASSSGTGRQPQHF	TGTGCCAGCAGCTCTGGGACGGGGAGGCAGCCCCAGCATTTT
TRBJ1-3	once	-	TRBV19	CASSERQITSGNTIYF	TGTGCCAGTAGTGAGAGACAGATTACCTCTGGAAACACCATATATTTT
TRBJ1-2	-	-	TRBV6-4	CASSDKGQFYGYTF	TGTGCCAGCAGTGACAAAGGACAGTTCTATGGCTACACCTTC
TRBJ1-1	-	-	TRBV10-3	CAIRLSENSPEAFF	TGTGCCATCAGGTTGAGTGAGAACAGCCCTGAAGCTTTCTTT
TRBJ1-2	-	-	TRBV19	CASSTRGTYYGYTF	TGTGCCAGTAGTACCCGAGGGACGTACTATGGCTACACCTTC
TRBJ1-1	-	-	TRBV3-1/TRBV3-2	CASSQNRYTEAFF	TGTGCCAGCAGCCAAAACAGATACACTGAAGCTTTCTTT
TRBJ1-1	-	TRBD1	TRBV10-1	CASKLTGDTEAFF	TGCGCCAGCAAATTAACAGGGGACACTGAAGCTTTCTTT
TRBJ2-3	-	-	TRBV11-2	CASSRGGLSGSTDTQYF	TGTGCCAGCAGCCGCGGGGGCCTCAGCGGGAGCACAGATACGCAGTATTTT
TRBJ2-3	-	TRBD2	TRBV6-1	CASSERVGAGGPSTDTQYF	TGTGCCAGCAGTGAAAGGGTGGGAGCGGGGGGCCCTAGCACAGATACGCAGTATTTT
TRBJ1-3	-	-	TRBV25-1	CASSREGNTIYF	TGTGCCAGCAGCAGGGAGGGAAACACCATATATTTT
TRBJ2-7	once	TRBD1	TRBV29-1	CSVEHRDRGDYEQYF	TGCAGCGTTGAGCACCGGGACAGGGGGGACTACGAGCAGTACTTC
TRBJ1-1	-	-	TRBV18	CASSPGPLHKPEAFF	TGTGCCAGCTCACCAGGCCCACTACATAAACCGGAAGCTTTCTTT
TRBJ1-5	-	TRBD1	TRBV6-5	CASSLGQGAIQPQHF	TGTGCCAGCAGTCTGGGACAGGGGGCGATTCAGCCCCAGCATTTT
TRBJ2-7	-	-	TRBV5-1	CASSLAGGIQEQYF	TGCGCCAGCAGCTTGGCGGGGGGCATCCAAGAGCAGTACTTC
TRBJ1-2	-	-	TRBV5-8	CASSFEGRVEYGYTF	TGTGCCAGCAGCTTTGAGGGCCGGGTCGAATATGGCTACACCTTC
TRBJ2-1	-	-	TRBV5-1	CASSLGVNEQFF	TGCGCCAGCAGCTTGGGGGTTAACGAGCAGTTCTTC
TRBJ2-1	-	-	TRBV7-8	CASSLGRTVEQFF	TGTGCCAGCAGCTTAGGAAGGACAGTTGAGCAGTTCTTC
TRBJ1-6	-	-	TRBV18	CASSPGSQVLGLPLHF	TGTGCCAGCTCACCGGGGTCACAGGTCCTCGGGTTACCCCTCCACTTT
TRBJ2-4	-	-	TRBV6-1	CASSEYGTALAKNIQYF	TGTGCCAGCAGTGAATACGGGACCGCCCTAGCCAAAAACATTCAGTACTTC
TRBJ1-4	-	TRBD1	TRBV2	CASRGQGADEKLFF	TGTGCCAGCAGGGGACAGGGGGCGGATGAAAAACTGTTTTTT
TRBJ2-3	-	-	TRBV3-1/TRBV3-2	CASSQVRPAPASTDTQYF	TGTGCCAGCAGCCAAGTCCGGCCGGCCCCTGCTAGCACAGATACGCAGTATTTT
TRBJ1-5	-	TRBD1	TRBV28	CASSLDRGGQPQHF	TGTGCCAGCAGTCTAGACAGGGGAGGTCAGCCCCAGCATTTT
TRBJ2-7	-	-	TRBV5-1	CASSPLGSSGSLYEQYF	TGCGCCAGCAGCCCCCTAGGCTCAAGCGGCAGTTTATACGAGCAGTACTTC
TRBJ1-4	-	-	TRBV6-5	CASSFGGMNEKLFF	TGTGCCAGCAGTTTTGGGGGTATGAATGAAAAACTGTTTTTT
TRBJ2-1	-	-	TRBV5-6	CASSEVLVYNEQFF	TGTGCCAGCAGCGAAGTATTAGTTTACAATGAGCAGTTCTTC